These 18 T cell receptor beta chains share one sample of origin, sequenced in a study of blood T cell repertoires in COVID-19. Only in-frame clones appear in the TCRdb table, and some are missing; sequencing was by immunoSEQ multiplex PCR. This sample has approximately 70,000 clones, with about 91% found just once. The sequenced sample consisted of peripheral blood. The receptors stem from a woman in her 70s with acute or convalescent COVID-19.

The genes are TRBV12-5 and TRBJ1-5; TRBD1 agrees at 8 bases. Germline-derived CDR1 and CDR2 are LGHNT and FRNRAP. V was pared by 4 bases and J by 1 base, with 3 bases of the junction left unmatched. This CDR3 has 15 residues. CDR3: CASGYGQGSNQPQHF. In nucleotides, the CDR3 is TGTGCTAGTGGTTATGGACAGGGAAGCAATCAGCCCCAGCATTTT.

The chain uses TRBV30 and TRBJ1-1; D may be TRBD1 (5 bases). Germline values: CDR1 GTSNPN, CDR2 SVGIG (reference sequence). The CDR3 contains 11 residues. V was shortened by 0 bases and J by 8 bases, with 7 bases between the two germline ends. CDR3 in DNA: TGTGCCTGGAGTGTAGGGGCGGAAGCTTTCTTT. Translation gives CAWSVGAEAFF. The variable domain in full, with the rest retrieved from reference TRBV30 and TRBJ1-1, is SQTIHQWPATLVQPVGSPLSLECTVEGTSNPNLYWYRQAAGRGLQLLFYSVGIGQISSEVPQNLSASRPQDRQFILSSKKLLLSDSGFYLCAWSVGAEAFFGQGTRLTVV.

The genes are TRBV5-6 and TRBJ1-2; D unclear. The V gene's germline CDR1 is SGHDT and CDR2 YYEEEE. The CDR3 is made up of 12 amino acids. V lost 4 bases, J lost 1 base, and 5 bases lay in between. The DNA for the CDR3 is TGTGCCAGCAGCCCTCGTAACTATGGCTACACCTTC. It yields the protein CASSPRNYGYTF.

Regarding this clone: Germline is not matched at one junction end, which may reflect a read error. The chain recombines TRBV6-2 or TRBV6-3 with TRBJ1-6; possibly TRBD1 for D (5 bases). Looked up from germline, CDR1 is MNHEY and CDR2 is SVGEGT. The CDR3 length is 14 residues. The CDR3 DNA sequence: TGTGCCAGCAATTACTACAGGACGAATTCACCCCTCCACTTT. Its translation is CASNYYRTNSPLHF.

The V and J genes are TRBV28 and TRBJ1-1, with D hard to call. The CDR3 covers 14 residues. Germline CDR1 MDHEN, CDR2 SYDVKM. The ends were cut back, 0 bases at V and 3 bases at J, with 8 bases in the middle. The CDR3 sequence: CASSLWSGDTEAFF. CDR3 nucleotides: TGTGCCAGCAGTTTATGGTCCGGGGACACTGAAGCTTTCTTT.

The V and J genes are TRBV28 and TRBJ1-2; TRBD1 is a possible D gene (5 bases). The germline V and J ends were trimmed by 6 bases and 2 bases, with 16 bases remaining between them. Looked up from germline, CDR1 is MDHEN and CDR2 is SYDVKM. The CDR3 contains 15 residues. DNA of the CDR3: TGTGCCAGCAGACATCCTGGGACTGACAACTATGGCTACACCTTC. As protein: CASRHPGTDNYGYTF.

This chain connects TRBV29-1 to TRBJ2-1, with 9 bases identical to TRBD2. With V trimmed by 8 bases and J by 10 bases, 12 bases remained unmatched. Germline-derived CDR1 and CDR2 are SQVTM and ANQGSEA. The CDR3 runs 13 residues. The CDR3 sequence is CSSFSGSTIEQFF. The DNA for the CDR3 is TGCAGCTCTTTTAGCGGGAGCACCATCGAGCAGTTCTTC.

The chain uses TRBV5-6 and TRBJ1-3; tentative D call: TRBD1 (5 bases). V was trimmed by 6 bases and J by 0 bases, leaving 16 bases between them. The CDR3 has 16 residues. CDR1 and CDR2 from the germline V gene are SGHDT and YYEEEE. The CDR3 DNA reads TGTGCCAGCAACCTCTGGGGACTCCACTCTGGAAACACCATATATTTT. Its translation is CASNLWGLHSGNTIYF. Looking up the rest from reference TRBV5-6 and TRBJ1-3 gives the full variable domain: DAGVTQSPTHLIKTRGQQVTLRCSPKSGHDTVSWYQQALGQGPQFIFQYYEEEERQRGNFPDRFSGHQFPNYSSELNVNALLLGDSALYLCASNLWGLHSGNTIYFGEGSWLTVV.

This rearrangement joins TRBV28 to TRBJ2-1; D possibly corresponds to TRBD1 (6 bases). CDR3 length: 15 amino acids. Trimming cost V 8 bases and J 0 bases, with 14 bases left between them. Germline V gene sequence: CDR1 MDHEN, CDR2 SYDVKM. The CDR3 protein is CASHRGSISYNEQFF. The CDR3 DNA sequence: TGTGCCAGCCATAGGGGGAGCATCTCCTACAATGAGCAGTTCTTC. The full variable domain, completed using reference TRBV28 and TRBJ2-1, is DVKVTQSSRYLVKRTGEKVFLECVQDMDHENMFWYRQDPGLGLRLIYFSYDVKMKEKGDIPEGYSVSREKKERFSLILESASTNQTSMYLCASHRGSISYNEQFFGPGTRLTVL.

In DNA, the CDR3 is TGTGCCAGCAGGTTACAGGGGGAGAACACTGAAGCTTTCTTT. It specifies CASRLQGENTEAFF. The rearrangement links TRBV5-6 to TRBJ1-1; 8 bases are a match to TRBD1. This CDR3 comprises 14 residues. Germline V gene data show CDR1 as SGHDT and CDR2 as YYEEEE. V gave up 5 bases and J gave up 1 base; unmatched junction bases: 4.

This clone was seen only a few times. The CDR3 sequence is CASSVSGFGNTIYF. CDR3 sequence (DNA): TGTGCCAGCAGCGTCTCGGGTTTTGGAAACACCATATATTTT. This chain links TRBV9 with TRBJ1-3; unclear D gene. The CDR3 consists of 14 residues. Trimming cost V 2 bases and J 3 bases, with 9 bases left between them. Germline assignment: CDR1 SGDLS and CDR2 YYNGEE.

V usage is TRBV7-9 and J usage is TRBJ1-2; TRBD1 matches 9 bases. Per germline, CDR1 SEHNR and CDR2 FQNEAQ (reference sequence). The CDR3 extends over 15 amino acids. Trimming took 0 bases from V and 4 from J; bases not matched to a gene: 3. The CDR3 here is CASSLAGGQGYGYTF. CDR3 nucleotide sequence: TGTGCCAGCAGCTTAGCGGGGGGACAGGGCTATGGCTACACCTTC.

The chain combines TRBV7-8 with TRBJ1-1, with D unresolved. The CDR3 runs to 12 residues. V was pared by 5 bases and J by 4 bases, with 8 bases between. Germline values: CDR1 SGHVS, CDR2 FQNEAQ. CDR3: CASSPKFTEAFF. CDR3 in DNA: TGTGCCAGCAGCCCAAAATTCACTGAAGCTTTCTTT.

Of note for this clone: The junction does not match germline at one end; this may be a read error. The genes are TRBV6-2 or TRBV6-3 and TRBJ1-1; D may be TRBD1 (5 bases). The CDR3 is 15 residues long. Germline V lookup: CDR1 MNHEY, CDR2 SVGEGT. CDR3 DNA sequence: TGTGCCAGCAGTCACTCGAGAAGGGGTAACACTGAAGCTTTCTTT. Residues: CASSHSRRGNTEAFF.

The genes are TRBV19 and TRBJ1-2; 7 nucleotides agree with TRBD1. The CDR3 is 13 amino acids. After removal of 4 bases from V and 4 bases from J, the junction contained 3 bases not matched to a gene. CDR1 and CDR2 (germline): LNHDA, SQIVND (reference sequence). CDR3 DNA sequence: TGTGCCAGTAGTAAGGGACAGAGCTATGGCTACACCTTC. Residues: CASSKGQSYGYTF.

The V and J genes are TRBV24-1 and TRBJ1-1, with D hard to call. Germline V gene data show CDR1 as KGHDR and CDR2 as SFDVKD. V dropped 7 bases and J dropped 4 bases, with 15 bases sitting between them. This CDR3 has 14 residues. This CDR3 reads CATRMRSGCTEAFF. CDR3 DNA sequence: TGTGCCACCAGAATGAGGTCGGGATGCACTGAAGCTTTCTTT.

In its sample, this clone was seen once. The rearrangement joins TRBV19 to TRBJ2-3; 8 bases are a match to TRBD2. Germline V CDR1 and CDR2: LNHDA, SQIVND (reference sequence). The CDR3 extends over 14 amino acids. The V and J ends lost 7 bases and 0 bases, in that order; junction bases with no gene match: 3. The CDR3, as DNA: TGTGCCAGTAACGGCGGGAGGAGCACAGATACGCAGTATTTT. Translating it yields CASNGGRSTDTQYF. The full variable domain, rest sourced from reference TRBV19 and TRBJ2-3, is DGGITQSPKYLFRKEGQNVTLSCEQNLNHDAMYWYRQDPGQGLRLIYYSQIVNDFQKGDIAEGYSVSREKKESFPLTVTSAQKNPTAFYLCASNGGRSTDTQYFGPGTRLTVL.

The chain uses TRBV23-1 and TRBJ1-2; TRBD1 matches at 9 bases. TRBV23-1 is marked as an open reading frame, function uncertain. CDR3 length: 15 amino acids. The ends lost 0 bases at V and 6 bases at J; junction bases unmatched: 5. CDR3 in DNA: TGCGCCAGCAGTCAATCGTACAGGGGGCAGGATGGCTACACCTTC. Its translation is CASSQSYRGQDGYTF.